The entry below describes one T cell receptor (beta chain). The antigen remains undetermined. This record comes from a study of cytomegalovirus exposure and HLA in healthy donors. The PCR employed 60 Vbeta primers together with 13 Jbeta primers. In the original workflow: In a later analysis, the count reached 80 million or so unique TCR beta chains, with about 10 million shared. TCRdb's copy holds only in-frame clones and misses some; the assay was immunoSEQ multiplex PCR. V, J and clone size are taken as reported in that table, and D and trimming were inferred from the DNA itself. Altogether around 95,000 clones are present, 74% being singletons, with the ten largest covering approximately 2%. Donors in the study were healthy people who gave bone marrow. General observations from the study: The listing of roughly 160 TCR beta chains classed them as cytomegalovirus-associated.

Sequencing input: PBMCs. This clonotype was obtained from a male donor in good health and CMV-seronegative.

CDR3 in DNA: TGTGCCAGTAGTATAAGCCTAGCGGGATTGGAGCAGTTCTTC. This gives the protein CASSISLAGLEQFF. The chain has TRBV19 and TRBJ2-1; 9 nucleotides agree with TRBD2. V shed 2 bases, J shed 10 bases, and the junction held 6 bases outside the gene matches. The CDR3 is made up of 14 amino acids. CDR1 is LNHDA, CDR2 SQIVND, per germline (reference sequence).